The sequence of this T cell receptor beta chain was determined in a study of blood T cell repertoires in COVID-19. Overall study: Spain, Italy and the United States supplied samples that represented acute and convalescent COVID-19. Sources were T cells, B-cell-depleted T cells, or PBMCs; the material itself was cDNA or gDNA.

The V end lost 7 bases, the J end lost 4 bases, and 18 bases lay between the germline ends. The CDR3 runs to 15 residues. Germline CDR1 reads ENHRY; CDR2 reads SYGVKD. The method was immunoSEQ multiplex PCR; TCRdb's version includes in-frame clones alone and lacks a portion of them. This sample has some 140,000 clones, with about 72% found just once. The chain combines TRBV10-3 with TRBJ2-3; maybe TRBD2 (6 bases). The sample taken for sequencing was peripheral blood. This receptor was taken from a man aged 55 to 70 who had recovered from COVID-19. CDR3 sequence (DNA): TGTGCCATCAAAGGAACTGGAGGGCCCTCAGATACGCAGTATTTT. Residues: CAIKGTGGPSDTQYF.